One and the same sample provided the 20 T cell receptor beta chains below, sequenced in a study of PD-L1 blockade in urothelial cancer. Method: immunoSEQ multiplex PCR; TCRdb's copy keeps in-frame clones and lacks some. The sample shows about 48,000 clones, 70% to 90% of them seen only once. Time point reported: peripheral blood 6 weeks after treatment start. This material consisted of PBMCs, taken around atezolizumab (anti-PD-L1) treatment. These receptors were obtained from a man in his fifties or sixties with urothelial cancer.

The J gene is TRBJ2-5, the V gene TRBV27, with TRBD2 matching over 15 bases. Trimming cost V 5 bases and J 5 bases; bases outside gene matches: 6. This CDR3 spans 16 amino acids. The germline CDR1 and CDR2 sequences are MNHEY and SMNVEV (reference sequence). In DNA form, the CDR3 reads TGTGCCAGCAGTGACGGGACTAGCGGGGGGTACGAGACCCAGTACTTC. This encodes CASSDGTSGGYETQYF.

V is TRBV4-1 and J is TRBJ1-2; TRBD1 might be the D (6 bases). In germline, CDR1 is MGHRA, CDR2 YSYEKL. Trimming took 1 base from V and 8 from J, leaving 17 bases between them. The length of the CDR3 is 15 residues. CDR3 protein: CASSQGGGRYEGYTF. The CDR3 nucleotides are TGCGCCAGCAGCCAAGGGGGGGGCAGGTACGAGGGCTACACCTTC.

DNA for the CDR3: TGTGCCAGCTCACCAAGCGGGTCAGATACGCAGTATTTT. It yields the protein CASSPSGSDTQYF. V usage is TRBV18 and J usage is TRBJ2-3; a possible D gene is TRBD2 (6 bases). The CDR3 contains 13 residues. Germline V lookup: CDR1 KGHSH, CDR2 LQKENI. V was clipped by 2 bases and J by 4 bases, with 7 bases between them.

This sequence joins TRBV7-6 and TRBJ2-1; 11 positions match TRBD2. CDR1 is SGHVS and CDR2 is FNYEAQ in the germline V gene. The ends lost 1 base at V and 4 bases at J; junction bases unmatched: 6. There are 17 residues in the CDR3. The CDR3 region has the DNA TGTGCCAGCAGCTTAGTAGCGGGGGGGCTTCTGTACAATGAGCAGTTCTTC. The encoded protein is CASSLVAGGLLYNEQFF.

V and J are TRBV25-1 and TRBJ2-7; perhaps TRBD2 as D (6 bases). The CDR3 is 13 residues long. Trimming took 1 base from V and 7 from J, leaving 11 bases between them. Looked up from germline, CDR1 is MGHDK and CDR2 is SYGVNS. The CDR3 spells CASSEWGVGEQYF. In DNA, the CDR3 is TGTGCCAGCAGTGAATGGGGGGTAGGGGAGCAGTACTTC.

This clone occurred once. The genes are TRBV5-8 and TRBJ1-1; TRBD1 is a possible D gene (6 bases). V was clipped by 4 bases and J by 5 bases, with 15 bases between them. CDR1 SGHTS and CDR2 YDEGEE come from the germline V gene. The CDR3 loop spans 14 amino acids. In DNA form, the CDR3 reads TGTGCCAGCAGCCCGGGGGGGGCGAGAACTGAAGCTTTCTTT. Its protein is CASSPGGARTEAFF.

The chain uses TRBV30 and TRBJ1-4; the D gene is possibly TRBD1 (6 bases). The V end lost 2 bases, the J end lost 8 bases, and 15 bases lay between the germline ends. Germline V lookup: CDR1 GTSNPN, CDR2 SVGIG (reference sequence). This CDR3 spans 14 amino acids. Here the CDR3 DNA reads TGTGCCTGGAGTAGAACAGGGCTGTCAGAAAAACTGTTTTTT. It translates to CAWSRTGLSEKLFF.

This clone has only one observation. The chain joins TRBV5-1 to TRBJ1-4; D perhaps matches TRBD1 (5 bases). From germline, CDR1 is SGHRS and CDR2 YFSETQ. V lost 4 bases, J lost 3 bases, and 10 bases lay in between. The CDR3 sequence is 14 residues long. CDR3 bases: TGCGCCAGCAGCCAAGGGGCGTCTAATGAAAAACTGTTTTTT. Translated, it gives CASSQGASNEKLFF.

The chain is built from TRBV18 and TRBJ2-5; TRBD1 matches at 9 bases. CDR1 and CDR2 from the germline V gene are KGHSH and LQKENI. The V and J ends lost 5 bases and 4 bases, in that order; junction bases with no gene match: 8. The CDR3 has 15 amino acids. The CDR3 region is CASSSRDRAGETQYF. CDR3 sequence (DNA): TGTGCCAGCTCATCCCGGGACAGGGCCGGAGAGACCCAGTACTTC.

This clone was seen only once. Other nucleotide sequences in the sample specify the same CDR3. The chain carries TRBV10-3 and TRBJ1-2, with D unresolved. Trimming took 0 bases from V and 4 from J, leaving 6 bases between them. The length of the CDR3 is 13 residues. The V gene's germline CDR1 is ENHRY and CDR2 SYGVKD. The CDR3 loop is CAISESTAYGYTF. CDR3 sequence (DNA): TGTGCCATCAGTGAGTCGACTGCCTATGGCTACACCTTC.

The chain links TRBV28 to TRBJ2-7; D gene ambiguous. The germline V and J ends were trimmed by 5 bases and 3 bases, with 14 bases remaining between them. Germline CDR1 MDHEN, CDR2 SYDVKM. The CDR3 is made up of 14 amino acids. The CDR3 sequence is CASSPPVDFYEQYF. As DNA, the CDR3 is TGTGCCAGCAGTCCCCCCGTAGACTTCTACGAGCAGTACTTC.

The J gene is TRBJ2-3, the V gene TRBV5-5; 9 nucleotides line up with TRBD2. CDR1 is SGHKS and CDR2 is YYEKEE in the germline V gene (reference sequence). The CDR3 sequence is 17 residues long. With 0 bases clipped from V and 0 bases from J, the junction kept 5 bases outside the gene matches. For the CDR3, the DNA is TGTGCCAGCAGCTTGGGGATGAGCGGGGGGAGCACAGATACGCAGTATTTT. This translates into CASSLGMSGGSTDTQYF.

In DNA form, the CDR3 reads TGTGCCAGCAGCTTAGCTGTTACGACAGGGCTGTACGAGCAGTACTTC. Translated: CASSLAVTTGLYEQYF. J is TRBJ2-7 and V is TRBV11-1, with 7 bases matching TRBD1. Germline CDR1 reads SGHAT; CDR2 reads FQDESV (reference sequence). The CDR3 runs 16 residues. Trimming took 0 bases from V and 4 from J; bases not matched to a gene: 9.

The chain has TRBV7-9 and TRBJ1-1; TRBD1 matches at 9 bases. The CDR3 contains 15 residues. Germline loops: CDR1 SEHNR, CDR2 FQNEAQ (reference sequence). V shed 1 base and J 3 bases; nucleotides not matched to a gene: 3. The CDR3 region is CASSLVWTGDTEAFF. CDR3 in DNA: TGTGCCAGCAGCTTAGTTTGGACAGGGGACACTGAAGCTTTCTTT.

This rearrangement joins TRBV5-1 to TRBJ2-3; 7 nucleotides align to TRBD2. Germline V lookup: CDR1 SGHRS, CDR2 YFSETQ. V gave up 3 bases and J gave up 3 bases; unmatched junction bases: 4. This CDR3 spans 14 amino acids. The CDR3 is CASSWTSGTDTQYF. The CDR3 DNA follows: TGCGCCAGCAGCTGGACTAGTGGGACAGATACGCAGTATTTT. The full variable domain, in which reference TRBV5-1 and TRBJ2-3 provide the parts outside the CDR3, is KAGVTQTPRYLIKTRGQQVTLSCSPISGHRSVSWYQQTPGQGLQFLFEYFSETQRNKGNFPGRFSGRQFSNSRSEMNVSTLELGDSALYLCASSWTSGTDTQYFGPGTRLTVL.

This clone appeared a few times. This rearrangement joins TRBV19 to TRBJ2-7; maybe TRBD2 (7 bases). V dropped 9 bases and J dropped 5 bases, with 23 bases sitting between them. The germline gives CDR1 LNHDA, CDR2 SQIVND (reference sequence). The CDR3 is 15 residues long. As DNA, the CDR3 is TGTGCCAGCAAGTATAGCGGTCGGGGGGCCCACGAGCAGTACTTC. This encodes CASKYSGRGAHEQYF.

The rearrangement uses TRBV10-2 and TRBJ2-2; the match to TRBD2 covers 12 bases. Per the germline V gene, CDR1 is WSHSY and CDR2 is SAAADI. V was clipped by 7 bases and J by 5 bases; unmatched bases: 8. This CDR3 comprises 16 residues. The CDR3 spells CASTLAGGSYTGELFF. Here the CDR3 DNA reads TGCGCCAGCACCCTAGCGGGGGGGTCGTATACCGGGGAGCTGTTTTTT.

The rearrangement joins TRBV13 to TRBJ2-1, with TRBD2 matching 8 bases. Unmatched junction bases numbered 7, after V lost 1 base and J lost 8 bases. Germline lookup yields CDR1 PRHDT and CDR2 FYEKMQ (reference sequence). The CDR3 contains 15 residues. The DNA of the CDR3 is TGTGCCAGCAGCTTAGCGGGGGGGCTTATCGATGAGCAGTTCTTC. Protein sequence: CASSLAGGLIDEQFF.

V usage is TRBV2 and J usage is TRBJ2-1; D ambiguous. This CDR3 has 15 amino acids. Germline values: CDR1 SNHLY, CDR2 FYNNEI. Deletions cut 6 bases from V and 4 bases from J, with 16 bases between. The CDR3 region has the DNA TGTGCCAGCAGAGATACTACTTCCTTTTACAATGAGCAGTTCTTC. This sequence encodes CASRDTTSFYNEQFF.

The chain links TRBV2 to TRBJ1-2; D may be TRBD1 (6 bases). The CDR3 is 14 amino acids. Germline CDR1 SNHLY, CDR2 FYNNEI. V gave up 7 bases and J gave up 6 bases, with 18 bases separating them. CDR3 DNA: TGTGCCAGCACGGCCGGGGGGGGCTTAGATGGCTACACCTTC. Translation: CASTAGGGLDGYTF.